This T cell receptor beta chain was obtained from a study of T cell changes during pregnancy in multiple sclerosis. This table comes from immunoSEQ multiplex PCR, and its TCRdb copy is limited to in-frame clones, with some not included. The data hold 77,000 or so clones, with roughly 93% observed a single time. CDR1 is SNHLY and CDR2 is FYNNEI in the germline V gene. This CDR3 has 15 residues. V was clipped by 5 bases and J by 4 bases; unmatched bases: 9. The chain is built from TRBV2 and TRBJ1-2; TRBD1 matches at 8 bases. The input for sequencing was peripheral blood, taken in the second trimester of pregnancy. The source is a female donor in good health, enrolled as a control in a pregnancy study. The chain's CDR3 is CASSTFGQGLYGYTF. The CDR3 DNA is TGTGCCAGCAGTACTTTCGGACAGGGTCTCTATGGCTACACCTTC.